What follows is one T cell receptor (beta chain) and its context. This sample stems from a study of shared clonotypes between healthy human individuals. TCRdb keeps only in-frame clones here, not all; method: immunoSEQ multiplex PCR. The sample includes 1,500,000 or so clones, over 95% of them seen just once. The sequenced material came from naive CD4+ T cells sorted from blood. Indicated subset: CD45RA+ positively selected. This TCR derives from a man younger than 40 in good health.

The CDR3 nucleotides are TGTGCCAGTAGTCTCCAGCGGGGGTGGACCTATGGCTACACCTTC. It is translated as CASSLQRGWTYGYTF. The J gene is TRBJ1-2, the V gene TRBV19, with a tentative D call TRBD1 (5 bases). Germline V gene lookup returns CDR1 LNHDA and CDR2 SQIVND (reference sequence). The V end lost 5 bases, the J end lost 4 bases, and 17 bases lay between the germline ends. This CDR3 is 15 amino acids long.